This T cell receptor (beta chain) was sequenced in a study of T cell responses to AZD1222 COVID-19 vaccine. Germline CDR1 and CDR2: MNHEY and SVGAGI. This CDR3 comprises 15 residues. Deletions cut 2 bases from V and 2 bases from J, with 12 bases between. Regarding this clone: The antigen is not known.

General study findings and limits: Clonal diversity may have been underestimated in mostly white British donors. CD4 TCRs linked to vaccination spanned spike, dominating at 160-218 and 743-854.

TCRdb's table, derived via immunoSEQ multiplex PCR, lists solely in-frame clones and lacks some. The sample lists about 180,000 clones, around 88% occurring once. This receptor was taken from an adult in good health. The V and J genes are TRBV6-5 and TRBJ1-1; D is ambiguous. This specimen consisted of peripheral blood, obtained on day 0 of AZD1222 vaccination. DNA of the CDR3: TGTGCCAGCAGTTACAGCCCGTCGGTAAACACTGAAGCTTTCTTT. Residues: CASSYSPSVNTEAFF.